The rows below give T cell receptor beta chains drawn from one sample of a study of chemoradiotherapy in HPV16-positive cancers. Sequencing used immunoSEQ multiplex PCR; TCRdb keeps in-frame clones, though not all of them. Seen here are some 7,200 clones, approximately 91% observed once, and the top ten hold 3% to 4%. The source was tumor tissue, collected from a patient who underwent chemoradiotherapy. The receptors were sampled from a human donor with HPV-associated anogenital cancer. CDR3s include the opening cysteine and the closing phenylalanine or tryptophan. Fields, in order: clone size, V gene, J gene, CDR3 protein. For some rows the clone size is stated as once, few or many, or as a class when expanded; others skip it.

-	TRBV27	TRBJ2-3	CASSHGQGTDTQYF
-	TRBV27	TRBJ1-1	CASYPGVMLGQGRAEAFF
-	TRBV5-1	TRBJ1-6	CASSSQAGGDSPLHF
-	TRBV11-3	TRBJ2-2	CASSQQQGEGLFF
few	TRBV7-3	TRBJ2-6	CASSSGDGSANVLTF
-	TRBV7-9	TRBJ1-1	CASSLAGSPNTEAFF
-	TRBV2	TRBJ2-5	CASSEARGGFQETQYF
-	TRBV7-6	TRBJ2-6	CASSLAQSSPPSGANVLTF
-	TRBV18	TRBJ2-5	CASSPGGGEETQYF
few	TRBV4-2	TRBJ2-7	CASRPGTGEYEQYF
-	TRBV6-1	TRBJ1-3	CASSVTGSGNTIYF
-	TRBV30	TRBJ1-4	CAWSVMAPPNEKLFF
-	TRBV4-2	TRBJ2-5	CASSPMGLAGGNQETQYF
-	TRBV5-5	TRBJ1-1	CASSQVGQRSTEAFF